These 10 T cell receptor beta chains share one sample of origin, sequenced in a study of CD8+ T cells in alopecia areata. RNA was extracted and reverse transcribed into cDNA as the sequencing template. This table comes from immunoSEQ multiplex PCR, and its TCRdb copy is limited to in-frame clones, with some not included. The repertoire holds about 200,000 clones, with roughly two fifths as singletons. Described treatment: oral pan-JAK inhibitor, 5-10 mg twice daily. Specimen: CD4+ T cells sorted from blood, collected between weeks 30 and 35, from a patient treated with tofacitinib. The receptors were sampled from a human donor with alopecia areata.

This rearrangement joins TRBV29-1 to TRBJ2-7; the match to TRBD1 covers 12 bases. Germline V gene data show CDR1 as SQVTM and CDR2 as ANQGSEA. This CDR3 is 12 amino acids long. The CDR3 here is CSAGTGGNEQYF. The CDR3 bases are TGCAGTGCCGGGACAGGGGGCAACGAGCAGTACTTC.

The chain couples TRBV6-5 to TRBJ1-5; no clear D. Trimming left V 6 bases short and J 0 bases short, with 12 bases between. The CDR3 contains 15 residues. In germline, CDR1 is MNHEY, CDR2 SVGAGI. The CDR3 nucleotides are TGTGCCAGCAGCGGCGCAGCGAATAGCAATCAGCCCCAGCATTTT. Protein sequence: CASSGAANSNQPQHF.

The V and J genes are TRBV25-1 and TRBJ2-1, with no clear D. This CDR3 comprises 15 residues. The germline V gene encodes CDR1 MGHDK and CDR2 SYGVNS. V shed 5 bases and J shed 1 base, with 12 bases lying between them. The DNA of the CDR3 is TGTGCCAGCAGTCCGATGCTTACTTCCTACAATGAGCAGTTCTTC. Its protein product is CASSPMLTSYNEQFF.

The sample holds a few counts of this clone. The J gene is TRBJ2-3, the V gene TRBV7-2, with D perhaps TRBD1 or TRBD2 (5 bases each). V was cut by 3 bases and J by 3 bases, with 22 bases left in between. The CDR3 contains 18 residues. Germline assignment: CDR1 SGHTA and CDR2 FQGNSA. CDR3 DNA sequence: TGTGCCAGCAGCTTGGACGCGCGGGCAGGGATGGGTACAGATACGCAGTATTTT. Protein sequence: CASSLDARAGMGTDTQYF.

This CDR3 reads CASSWPTGAAYNEQFF. CDR3 sequence (DNA): TGCGCCAGCAGCTGGCCCACGGGGGCTGCCTACAATGAGCAGTTCTTC. The chain is built from TRBV5-1 and TRBJ2-1; D is tentatively TRBD1 or TRBD2 (6 bases each). The V end was cut by 3 bases, the J end by 2 bases, with 15 bases between. The CDR3 is 16 residues long. The germline V gene has CDR1 SGHRS and CDR2 YFSETQ.

The chain couples TRBV6-5 to TRBJ2-5; 9 nucleotides agree with TRBD1. The V and J ends lost 3 bases and 9 bases, in that order; junction bases with no gene match: 14. This CDR3 region has 16 residues. CDR1 and CDR2 from the germline V gene are MNHEY and SVGAGI. CDR3 in amino acids: CASSYLGGTGINAQYF. CDR3 nucleotide sequence: TGTGCCAGCAGTTATTTGGGCGGGACAGGGATTAATGCCCAGTACTTC.

This clone came up many times. The rearrangement joins TRBV14 to TRBJ2-3, with D perhaps TRBD1 (5 bases). Trimming took 0 bases from V and 3 from J, leaving 13 bases between them. The length of the CDR3 is 16 residues. Germline V gene data show CDR1 as SGHDN and CDR2 as FVKESK. Here the CDR3 DNA reads TGTGCCAGCAGCCAAGATAGTAGGGGCTGGACAGATACGCAGTATTTT. Protein: CASSQDSRGWTDTQYF.

This clone has only a few counts. The V call is TRBV30, the J call TRBJ1-1; no clear D. Germline V gives CDR1 GTSNPN, CDR2 SVGIG (reference sequence). V gave up 0 bases and J gave up 1 base, with 6 bases separating them. The CDR3 runs to 13 residues. The CDR3 DNA follows: TGTGCCTGGAGTGTACAAAAGAACACTGAAGCTTTCTTT. Its translation is CAWSVQKNTEAFF. Combining the CDR3 with reference TRBV30 and TRBJ1-1 gives the whole variable domain SQTIHQWPATLVQPVGSPLSLECTVEGTSNPNLYWYRQAAGRGLQLLFYSVGIGQISSEVPQNLSASRPQDRQFILSSKKLLLSDSGFYLCAWSVQKNTEAFFGQGTRLTVV.

This clone has only a few counts. The same CDR3 arises from other DNA sequences in this sample as well. The V gene is TRBV29-1, the J gene TRBJ1-1; 7 positions match TRBD1. Per germline, CDR1 SQVTM and CDR2 ANQGSEA. V was clipped by 1 base and J by 4 bases; unmatched bases: 3. The CDR3 is made up of 13 amino acids. The CDR3 loop reads CSVEGTGSTEAFF. As DNA, the CDR3 is TGCAGCGTTGAAGGGACAGGTTCCACTGAAGCTTTCTTT.

The chain recombines TRBV18 with TRBJ2-5, with a possible D match to TRBD2 (6 bases). The V and J ends lost 4 bases and 4 bases respectively, with 16 bases between them. Germline V gives CDR1 KGHSH, CDR2 LQKENI. The CDR3 contains 15 residues. CDR3 protein: CASSLGDSGGETQYF. The CDR3 coding sequence is TGTGCCAGCTCACTAGGGGACTCCGGGGGAGAGACCCAGTACTTC. The full variable domain, completed using reference TRBV18 and TRBJ2-5, is NAGVMQNPRHLVRRRGQEARLRCSPMKGHSHVYWYRQLPEEGLKFMVYLQKENIIDESGMPKERFSAEFPKEGPSILRIQQVVRGDSAAYFCASSLGDSGGETQYFGPGTRLLVL.